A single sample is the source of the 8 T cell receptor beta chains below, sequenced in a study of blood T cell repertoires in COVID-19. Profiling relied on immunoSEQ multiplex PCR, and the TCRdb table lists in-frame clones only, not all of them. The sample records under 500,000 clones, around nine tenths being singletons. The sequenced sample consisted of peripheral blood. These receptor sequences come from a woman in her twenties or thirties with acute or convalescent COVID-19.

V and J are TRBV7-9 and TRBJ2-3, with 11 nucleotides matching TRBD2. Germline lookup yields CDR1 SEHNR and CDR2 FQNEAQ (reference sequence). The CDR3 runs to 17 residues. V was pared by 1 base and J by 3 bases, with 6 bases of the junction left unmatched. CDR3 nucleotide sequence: TGTGCCAGCAGCTTAGTCTCGACTAGCGGGGTAACAGATACGCAGTATTTT. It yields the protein CASSLVSTSGVTDTQYF.

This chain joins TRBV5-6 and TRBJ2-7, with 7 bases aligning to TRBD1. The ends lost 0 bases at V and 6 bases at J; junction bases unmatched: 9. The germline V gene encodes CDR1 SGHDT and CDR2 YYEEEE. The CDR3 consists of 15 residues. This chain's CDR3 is CASSLVDRNPPEQYF. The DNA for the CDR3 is TGTGCCAGCAGCTTGGTGGACAGGAATCCCCCCGAGCAGTACTTC.

As DNA, the CDR3 is TGTGCCAGCAGTGAATGGGGTTGGGGCCCTAACACTGAAGCTTTCTTT. Residues: CASSEWGWGPNTEAFF. The chain carries TRBV25-1 and TRBJ1-1; D is possibly TRBD1 (5 bases). Germline CDR1 is MGHDK and CDR2 is SYGVNS. This CDR3 has 16 amino acids. V lost 1 base to trimming and J lost 2 bases, with 14 bases between them.

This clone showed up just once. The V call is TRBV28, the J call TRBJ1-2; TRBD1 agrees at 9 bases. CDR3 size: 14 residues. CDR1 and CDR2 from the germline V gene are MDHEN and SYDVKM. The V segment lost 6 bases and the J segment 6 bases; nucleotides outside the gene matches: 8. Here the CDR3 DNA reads TGTGCCAGCAGAGGGACAGGGAGGATCAATGGCTACACCTTC. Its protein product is CASRGTGRINGYTF.

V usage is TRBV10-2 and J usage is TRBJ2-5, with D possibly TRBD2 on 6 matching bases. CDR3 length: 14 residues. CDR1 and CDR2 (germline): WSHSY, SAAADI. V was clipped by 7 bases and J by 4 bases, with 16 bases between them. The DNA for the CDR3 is TGCGCCAGCATTCACGGGGGAGTGGGAGAGACCCAGTACTTC. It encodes CASIHGGVGETQYF.

This CDR3 is CASGGQWPSYEQYF. The CDR3 DNA is TGCGCCAGCGGGGGACAATGGCCTTCCTACGAGCAGTACTTC. The chain uses TRBV5-1 and TRBJ2-7; D is perhaps TRBD1 (6 bases). Germline V gives CDR1 SGHRS, CDR2 YFSETQ. Between the trimmed V and J ends, which lost 7 bases and 1 base, there was a span of 15 bases. This CDR3 is 14 amino acids long.

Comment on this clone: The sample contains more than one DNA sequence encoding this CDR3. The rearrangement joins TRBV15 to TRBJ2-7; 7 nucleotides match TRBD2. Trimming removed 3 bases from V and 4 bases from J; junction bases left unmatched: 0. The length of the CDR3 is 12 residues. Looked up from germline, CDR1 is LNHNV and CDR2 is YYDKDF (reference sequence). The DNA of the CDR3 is TGTGCCACCAGCAGGGGGGGGTACGAGCAGTACTTC. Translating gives CATSRGGYEQYF.

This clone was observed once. CDR3 sequence (DNA): TGTGCCAGTGCCCCGGGACAGGGGACCTACGAGCAGTACTTC. Amino acids: CASAPGQGTYEQYF. The J gene is TRBJ2-7, the V gene TRBV19; the match to TRBD1 covers 10 bases. The CDR3 sequence is 14 residues long. V shed 8 bases and J 2 bases; nucleotides not matched to a gene: 6. Germline-derived CDR1 and CDR2 are LNHDA and SQIVND (reference sequence).